A single sample gave rise to the 28 T cell receptor beta chains below, sequenced in a study of tumor-infiltrating lymphocytes in primary liver carcinoma. From 500 to 600 ng of total RNA, TCR beta-specific cDNA was reverse-transcribed using a constant-region primer. For TCR beta, libraries were produced by three nested multiplex PCR rounds using slightly modified ARM-PCR. Amplification in the first two PCR rounds was performed using TRBV1-TRBV30 forward primers and a C-beta reverse primer for approximately 10 cycles each. TCRdb passed the multiplex PCR reads through MiXCR, listing each CDR3 protein once. The sample holds around 120,000 distinct CDR3 sequences; approximately 71% are singletons and the top ten take 7.5% to 10%. Without any cell sorting, about 19-31 mg of bulk tissue yielded co-extracted RNA and DNA. The sequenced material came from tumor-adjacent normal liver tissue. All receptors derive from an older woman with primary liver carcinoma and hepatitis B virus infection.

The V and J genes are TRBV6-2 or TRBV6-3 and TRBJ2-7; the D is unclear. The V end lost 5 bases, the J end lost 2 bases, and 10 bases lay between the germline ends. The CDR3 contains 13 residues. CDR1 is MNHEY and CDR2 is SVGEGT in the germline V gene. The CDR3 coding sequence is TGTGCCAGCAGTCCCAGCGAGACCTACGAGCAGTACTTC. Its translation: CASSPSETYEQYF.

In the case of this clonotype: The junction shows a germline mismatch at one end, possibly a read error. The V and J genes are TRBV29-1 and TRBJ1-2; D perhaps matches TRBD1 (5 bases). Germline assignment: CDR1 SQVTM and CDR2 ANQGSEA. CDR3 length equals 16 residues. CDR3 coding DNA: TGCAGCGATGGAGGGGAGGGTTCGAGGGAAAACTATGACTACACCTTC. It specifies CSDGGEGSRENYDYTF.

This clonotype was seen many times. The V and J genes are TRBV7-8 and TRBJ2-5; D is perhaps TRBD1 (5 bases). Trimming removed 5 bases at V and 1 base at J, with 11 bases between. The CDR3 has 14 amino acids. Germline CDR1 reads SGHVS; CDR2 reads FQNEAQ. CDR3 coding DNA: TGTGCCAGCAGCAGGGGCGGTGCCCAAGAGACCCAGTACTTC. It is translated as CASSRGGAQETQYF.

This clonotype showed up many times. The CDR3 is CASRSHGTNTEAFF. The CDR3 DNA reads as TGTGCCAGCAGATCCCACGGGACAAACACTGAAGCTTTCTTT. The chain uses TRBV12-3 or TRBV12-4 and TRBJ1-1; D perhaps matches TRBD1 (6 bases). V was trimmed by 6 bases and J by 2 bases, leaving 13 bases between them. The CDR3 extends over 14 amino acids.

V and J are TRBV7-9 and TRBJ2-7; D may match TRBD1 or TRBD2 (5 bases each). Looked up from germline, CDR1 is SEHNR and CDR2 is FQNEAQ (reference sequence). This CDR3 contains 16 residues. Trimming removed 9 bases at V and 3 bases at J, with 24 bases between. CDR3 amino acids: CASSPWGQGADYEQYF. CDR3 bases: TGTGCCAGTAGCCCCTGGGGTCAGGGAGCGGACTACGAGCAGTACTTC.

This chain links TRBV11-2 with TRBJ1-1; D unclear. V lost 5 bases, J lost 14 bases, and 18 bases lay in between. CDR1 and CDR2 (germline): SGHAT, FQNNGV. CDR3 length: 12 amino acids. Written as DNA, the CDR3 is TGTGCCAGCAGCCTAGGGAGTACTGATGTCTTCTTT. This gives the protein CASSLGSTDVFF.

This clonotype has a handful of counts. A much larger clone lies one base from this, so it may be a read error. The genes are TRBV4-2 and TRBJ2-4, with 8 nucleotides matching TRBD2. Germline trimming cut 2 bases from V and 13 bases from J; bases unmatched to any gene: 13. Germline CDR1 LGHNA, CDR2 YNFKEQ. The CDR3 covers 15 residues. The CDR3 sequence is CASSQRSLAGPIQYF. Here the CDR3 DNA reads TGTGCCAGCAGCCAAAGATCCCTAGCGGGCCCCATACAGTACTTC.

At least ten counts were recorded for this clonotype. This rearrangement joins TRBV29-1 to TRBJ2-5; a weak D match, TRBD2 (6 bases). Germline V gene lookup returns CDR1 SQVTM and CDR2 ANQGSEA. This CDR3 contains 17 residues. V was shortened by 7 bases and J by 1 base, with 25 bases between the two germline ends. CDR3 DNA: TGCAGCGCTGGAGGGTCCGAGGGAGGTGGGGGCCAAGAGACCCAGTACTTC. It specifies CSAGGSEGGGGQETQYF.

This clonotype was seen ten or more times. The rearrangement links TRBV6-5 to TRBJ1-1, with a tentative D call TRBD1 (5 bases). This CDR3 region has 13 residues. V lost 6 bases, J lost 6 bases, and 14 bases lay in between. CDR1 MNHEY and CDR2 SVGAGI come from the germline V gene. The CDR3 spells CASRRAGWPEAFF. DNA for the CDR3: TGTGCCAGCAGAAGGGCAGGGTGGCCTGAAGCTTTCTTT.

A note on this clonotype: Given a much more abundant clone one base away, this may be a read error. The rearrangement joins TRBV7-8 to TRBJ1-5; 7 bases align to TRBD1. V lost 1 base and J lost 4; bases outside the gene matches: 7. CDR1 and CDR2 from the germline V gene are SGHVS and FQNEAQ. This CDR3 is 16 amino acids long. CDR3 DNA sequence: TGTGCCAGCAGCTTAGAAGTCGGGACAGAAAATCAGCCCCAGCATTTT. It yields the protein CASSLEVGTENQPQHF. Combining the CDR3 with reference TRBV7-8 and TRBJ1-5 gives the whole variable domain GAGVSQSPRYKVAKRGQDVALRCDPISGHVSLFWYQQALGQGPEFLTYFQNEAQLDKSGLPSDRFFAERPEGSVSTLKIQRTQQEDSAVYLCASSLEVGTENQPQHFGDGTRLSIL.

CDR3 protein: CARSRAGTGNEQYF. Written as DNA, the CDR3 is TGTGCACGCAGCCGAGCAGGGACAGGGAACGAGCAGTACTTC. The chain carries TRBV14 and TRBJ2-7; 9 bases align to TRBD1. Germline V gene sequence: CDR1 SGHDN, CDR2 FVKESK. This CDR3 has 14 amino acids.

In this sample, this clonotype turned up a few times. The chain couples TRBV6-5 to TRBJ1-1; D not resolved. Germline CDR1 reads MNHEY; CDR2 reads SVGAGI. The CDR3 spans 14 residues. V was shortened by 2 bases and J by 4 bases, with 11 bases between the two germline ends. CDR3 protein: CASSYGHGRTEAFF. Here the CDR3 DNA reads TGTGCCAGCAGTTACGGGCATGGGCGCACTGAAGCTTTCTTT.

This clonotype is medium-sized by share. This rearrangement joins TRBV11-2 to TRBJ2-3; TRBD2 matches at 9 bases. J lost 1 base, V lost 2 bases, and 16 bases had no gene match. This CDR3 has 20 amino acids. Germline lookup yields CDR1 SGHAT and CDR2 FQNNGV. The CDR3 nucleotides are TGTGCCAGCAGCTTAAGGGGCCTAGCGGGATTGAGAGTCCGCACAGATACGCAGTATTTT. Translated: CASSLRGLAGLRVRTDTQYF.

This clonotype was counted a single time. The junction departs from germline at one end; a sequencing error may be responsible. This sequence joins TRBV7-9 and TRBJ2-4, with 8 nucleotides matching TRBD2. This CDR3 is built from 14 residues. From germline, CDR1 is SEHNR and CDR2 FQNEAQ (reference sequence). The CDR3, as DNA: TGCGCCAGCAGCTCGGGAGGGGCCAAAACCATTCAGTACTTC. It specifies CASSSGGAKTIQYF.

This clonotype was recorded at least ten times. The genes are TRBV7-9 and TRBJ2-7, with TRBD1 matching over 8 bases. The germline V gene has CDR1 SEHNR and CDR2 FQNEAQ (reference sequence). V shed 5 bases, J shed 4 bases, and the junction held 1 base outside the gene matches. The CDR3 extends over 12 amino acids. The CDR3 reads CASSGQGYEQYF. The CDR3 coding sequence is TGTGCCAGCAGCGGACAGGGTTACGAGCAGTACTTC. Full variable domain (rest looked up from reference TRBV7-9 and TRBJ2-7): DTGVSQNPRHKITKRGQNVTFRCDPISEHNRLYWYRQTLGQGPEFLTYFQNEAQLEKSRLLSDRFSAERPKGSFSTLEIQRTEQGDSAMYLCASSGQGYEQYFGPGTRLTVT.

About this clonotype itself: An end of the junction does not agree with germline; a read error may underlie this. The chain employs TRBV6-5 and TRBJ2-1, with D possibly matching TRBD2 (6 bases). The germline V gene encodes CDR1 MNHEY and CDR2 SVGAGI. The CDR3 runs 15 residues. The CDR3 spells CVSSSRTCRRGEQLF. As DNA, the CDR3 is TGTGTCAGCAGTTCCAGGACTTGCCGGAGGGGTGAGCAGCTCTTC.

This clonotype appeared many times. The chain employs TRBV10-3 and TRBJ2-1; 13 bases map to TRBD2. The ends lost 7 bases at V and 10 bases at J; junction bases unmatched: 7. Looked up from germline, CDR1 is ENHRY and CDR2 is SYGVKD. The length of the CDR3 is 14 residues. The CDR3 sequence: CAITTGLAGAEQFF. CDR3 bases: TGTGCCATCACCACCGGACTAGCGGGGGCAGAGCAGTTCTTC.

As to this clonotype: Being one base from a much bigger clone, this may be a read error. The gene calls are TRBV28 and TRBJ2-5; D is perhaps TRBD2 (5 bases). V dropped 9 bases and J dropped 5 bases, with 13 bases sitting between them. CDR3 length: 12 residues. CDR1 MDHEN and CDR2 SYDVKM come from the germline V gene. The DNA of the CDR3 is TGTGCCAGAACTATTCGAGGGGAGACCCAGTACTTC. Translation: CARTIRGETQYF.

About this clonotype: With a much larger clone just one base away, this may be a read error. V is TRBV7-8 and J is TRBJ2-6; D is possibly TRBD2 (6 bases). Between the trimmed V and J ends, which lost 2 bases and 1 base, there was a span of 24 bases. The CDR3 has 21 amino acids. Germline V gives CDR1 SGHVS, CDR2 FQNEAQ. The CDR3 DNA reads as TGTGCCAGCAGCTTAATGCGGAGGGCGGCGACTTTTGGGTCTGGGGCCAACGTCCTGACTTTC. Translating gives CASSLMRRAATFGSGANVLTF.

Concerning this clonotype itself: This sequence may be a read error, since a much larger clone differs from it by one base. V usage is TRBV4-1 and J usage is TRBJ2-1; 12 bases align to TRBD2. The CDR3 is made up of 18 amino acids. CDR1 MGHRA and CDR2 YSYEKL come from the germline V gene. The CDR3 protein is CASSQGLAGVNSYKEQFF. CDR3 DNA: TGCGCCAGCAGCCAAGGACTAGCGGGAGTAAACTCCTACAAAGAGCAGTTCTTC.

With respect to this clonotype: A read error is possible here, since a much larger clone lies one base away. The chain links TRBV7-8 to TRBJ1-1; D remains unclear. Germline V gives CDR1 SGHVS, CDR2 FQNEAQ. The CDR3 consists of 13 residues. This CDR3 reads CASSLSLNTEVFF. The CDR3 DNA reads as TGTGCCAGCAGCTTAAGCCTGAACACTGAAGTTTTCTTT.

Remarks on this clonotype: One end of the junction fails to match germline, which may point to a read error. J is TRBJ1-3 and V is TRBV11-2; possible D gene TRBD1, 5 bases. CDR3 size: 14 residues. Germline assignment: CDR1 SGHAT and CDR2 FQNNGV. CDR3 coding DNA: TGTGCCAGCAGCCGTGGGGCGGGCGAAAACGCCATATATTTT. Translated: CASSRGAGENAIYF.

This clonotype occurred many times. The J gene is TRBJ2-7, the V gene TRBV5-1; 7 bases map to TRBD1. The CDR3 consists of 15 residues. The ends lost 5 bases at V and 3 bases at J; junction bases unmatched: 11. The V gene's germline CDR1 is SGHRS and CDR2 YFSETQ. The DNA for the CDR3 is TGCGCCAGCAGAAGCCCCGGGACAGCCAACTACGAGCAGTACTTC. It is translated as CASRSPGTANYEQYF. Full variable domain (rest looked up from reference TRBV5-1 and TRBJ2-7): KAGVTQTPRYLIKTRGQQVTLSCSPISGHRSVSWYQQTPGQGLQFLFEYFSETQRNKGNFPGRFSGRQFSNSRSEMNVSTLELGDSALYLCASRSPGTANYEQYFGPGTRLTVT.

In this sample, this clonotype turned up many times. This chain connects TRBV7-3 to TRBJ2-3; D is ambiguous. The ends were cut back, 1 base at V and 4 bases at J, with 12 bases in the middle. The CDR3 covers 15 residues. The germline V gene has CDR1 SGHTA and CDR2 FQGTGA. The CDR3 DNA reads as TGTGCCAGCAGCTTAAACCCGGGCGTCGCAGATACGCAGTATTTT. Its protein is CASSLNPGVADTQYF.

With respect to this clonotype: This may come from a read error, since a much larger clone is one base off. The chain has TRBV25-1 and TRBJ1-6, with D uncertain. Trimming cost V 5 bases and J 8 bases, with 13 bases left between them. This CDR3 comprises 14 residues. From germline, CDR1 is MGHDK and CDR2 SYGVNS. As DNA, the CDR3 is TGTGCCAGCAGTCGGGCAGAGTGGGATTCACCCCTCCACTTT. The encoded protein is CASSRAEWDSPLHF. The full variable domain, in which reference TRBV25-1 and TRBJ1-6 provide the parts outside the CDR3, is EADIYQTPRYLVIGTGKKITLECSQTMGHDKMYWYQQDPGMELHLIHYSYGVNSTEKGDLSSESTVSRIRTEHFPLTLESARPSHTSQYLCASSRAEWDSPLHFGNGTRLTVT.

V is TRBV6-5 and J is TRBJ2-3; perhaps TRBD2 as D (5 bases). Germline V lookup: CDR1 MNHEY, CDR2 SVGAGI. The CDR3 is made up of 15 amino acids. The CDR3 sequence is CVTRGPGNGMYTQYF. The CDR3 DNA reads TGTGTCACCAGAGGACCAGGTAACGGGATGTATACGCAGTATTTT.

At least ten counts were recorded for this clonotype. The rearrangement joins TRBV12-3 or TRBV12-4 to TRBJ2-1; D uncertain. Trimming took off 5 bases at V and 5 bases at J, with 7 bases between the two ends. There are 12 residues in the CDR3. The CDR3 spells CASSPGNNEQFF. CDR3 in DNA: TGTGCCAGCAGTCCCGGAAACAATGAGCAGTTCTTC.

The V gene is TRBV12-3 or TRBV12-4, the J gene TRBJ1-2, with TRBD1 as a possible D gene (5 bases). V dropped 10 bases and J dropped 3 bases, with 21 bases sitting between them. The CDR3 spans 15 residues. The CDR3 spells CANGRIGAPHYGYTF. The CDR3 DNA reads as TGTGCCAACGGACGGATAGGGGCCCCTCACTATGGCTACACCTTC.